Listed below are T cell receptor beta chains from one sample, sequenced in a study of cytotoxic CD8 clonotypes in ibrutinib-treated CLL. TCRdb's copy holds only in-frame clones and misses some; the assay was immunoSEQ multiplex PCR. Here the sample spans over 95,000 clones, approximately 58% being singletons. The specimen comprised PBMCs, sampled after 24 months of ibrutinib treatment. These receptors were collected from a human donor with chronic lymphocytic leukemia. Each CDR3 is given with its conserved first and last residue. D genes are given only for firm matches. Clone size is shown for a subset of rows, as once, few, many or a class of expanded clone.

>TRBV30|.|.|TRBJ2-7
CAWSTIQRLPSYEQYF
TGTGCCTGGAGTACAATCCAGCGGCTCCCCTCCTACGAGCAGTACTTC
>TRBV13|.|.|TRBJ2-7
CASSLGFGGGSSYEQYF
TGTGCCAGCAGCTTGGGTTTTGGCGGGGGCTCTTCCTACGAGCAGTACTTC
>TRBV9|.|many|TRBJ2-7
CASSGSKSGSYEQYF
TGTGCCAGCAGCGGAAGCAAATCAGGCTCCTACGAGCAGTACTTC
>TRBV18|.|.|TRBJ2-7
CASSPRTGFSYEQYF
TGTGCCAGCTCACCTCGTACAGGGTTTTCCTACGAGCAGTACTTC
>TRBV6-4|.|.|TRBJ1-4
CASSEAGVDSEKLFF
TGTGCCAGCAGTGAGGCAGGGGTGGATAGTGAAAAACTGTTTTTT
>TRBV11-3|TRBD1|.|TRBJ1-1
CASSLETGLNTEAFF
TGTGCCAGCAGCTTAGAGACAGGGCTAAACACTGAAGCTTTCTTT
>TRBV6-5|.|.|TRBJ2-1
CASSPTGSLSARFF
TGTGCCAGCAGTCCGACAGGATCATTATCCGCGCGGTTCTTC
>TRBV7-2|TRBD2|.|TRBJ2-7
CASSLDRLSGGTEQYF
TGTGCCAGCAGCTTAGACAGGCTTAGCGGGGGCACGGAGCAGTACTTC
>TRBV19|.|.|TRBJ2-5
CASSIQETQYF
TGTGCCAGTAGTATTCAAGAGACCCAGTACTTC
>TRBV5-1|.|.|TRBJ1-1
CASSYAVGHKNTEAFF
TGCGCCAGCAGCTACGCTGTGGGACACAAGAACACTGAAGCTTTCTTT
>TRBV5-1|.|.|TRBJ2-7
CASSLGAGSYEQYF
TGCGCCAGCAGCTTGGGGGCGGGTTCCTACGAGCAGTACTTC
>TRBV25-1|.|.|TRBJ2-6
CASTQSGANVLTF
TGTGCCAGCACCCAATCTGGGGCCAACGTCCTGACTTTC
>TRBV15|.|.|TRBJ2-7
CATSRAHNQGAYEQYF
TGTGCCACCAGCAGAGCCCATAATCAGGGAGCCTACGAGCAGTACTTC
>TRBV6-1|.|.|TRBJ2-7
CASSATGTPTYEQYF
TGTGCCAGCAGTGCGACCGGGACACCAACCTACGAGCAGTACTTC
>TRBV18|.|.|TRBJ1-6
CASSPVPSNSYNSPLHF
TGTGCCAGCTCACCGGTACCGTCCAACTCCTATAATTCACCCCTCCACTTT
>TRBV4-2|TRBD1|few|TRBJ2-3
CASSQERVQGQGLSLRTDTQYF
TGTGCCAGCAGCCAAGAGAGGGTACAGGGACAGGGCTTATCCTTGCGGACAGATACGCAGTATTTT
>TRBV6-5|.|.|TRBJ1-6
CASRGHSNSPLHF
TGTGCCAGCAGGGGTCATTCTAATTCACCCCTCCACTTT
>TRBV6-5|.|many|TRBJ1-1
CASAGAAHTEAFF
TGTGCCAGCGCCGGGGCAGCCCACACTGAAGCTTTCTTT
>TRBV15|.|.|TRBJ1-1
CATSRDKDTEAFF
TGTGCCACCAGCAGAGATAAGGACACTGAAGCTTTCTTT
>TRBV7-9|.|.|TRBJ1-1
CASRRGNTEAFF
TGTGCCAGCAGAAGAGGGAACACTGAAGCTTTCTTT
>TRBV2|.|few|TRBJ1-6
CASSEAEGPLHF
TGTGCCAGCAGTGAAGCGGAGGGGCCCCTCCACTTT
>TRBV5-6|.|few|TRBJ2-7
CASSLRAGREQYF
TGTGCCAGCAGCTTGAGGGCAGGGCGGGAGCAGTACTTC